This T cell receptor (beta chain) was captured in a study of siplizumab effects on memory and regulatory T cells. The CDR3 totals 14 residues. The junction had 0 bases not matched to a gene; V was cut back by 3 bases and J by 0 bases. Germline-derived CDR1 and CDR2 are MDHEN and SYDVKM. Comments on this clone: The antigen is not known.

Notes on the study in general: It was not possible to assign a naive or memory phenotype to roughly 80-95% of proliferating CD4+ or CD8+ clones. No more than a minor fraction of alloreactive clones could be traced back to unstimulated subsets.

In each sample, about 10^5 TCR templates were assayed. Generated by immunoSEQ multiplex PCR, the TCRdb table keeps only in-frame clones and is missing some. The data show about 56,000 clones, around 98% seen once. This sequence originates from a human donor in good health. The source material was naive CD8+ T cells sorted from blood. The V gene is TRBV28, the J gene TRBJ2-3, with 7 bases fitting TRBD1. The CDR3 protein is CASSLTGSTDTQYF. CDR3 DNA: TGTGCCAGCAGTTTGACAGGGAGCACAGATACGCAGTATTTT.